This T cell receptor (beta chain) was captured by sequencing in a study of cytotoxic CD8 clonotypes in ibrutinib-treated CLL (dated by TCRdb to the early 2020s). A note on the overall study: The cohort was composed of some ten relapsed/refractory and roughly 14 treatment-naive patients; IGHV unmutated status was identified in around 17 patients. Every remission and progressive disease sample was obtained while ibrutinib was still being received by the patients. Cryopreserved peripheral blood mononuclear cells were obtained prior to treatment, at the time of response, and at either disease progression or sustained remission. Of the roughly 90 participants in the trial, 25 to 30 had longitudinal samples available. An average of roughly 270,000 productive templates and approximately 90,000 productive rearrangements was obtained per sample. Response samples were taken after a median of approximately 13 months on treatment, ranging from about 6 to 40 months. Partial responses were observed in roughly 25 patients and complete responses in 2; after a median follow-up of about 69 months, remission was maintained in 15 or so patients and progression was observed in approximately twelve. Study-wide conclusions, independent of this receptor: Sampling times were not matched between sustained-remission and progressing patients, and lymph node repertoires were not studied. Clonality rose at ibrutinib response, remained stable during sustained remission, and dropped back toward baseline at progression. Baseline clonality exceeded that of age-matched healthy donors and correlated strongly with circulating CD8+ T-cell counts. Public clonotypes were rare and either shrank or stayed stable during treatment, and the rise in clonality at ibrutinib response reflected expansion of private clonotypes.

This clone was seen just once. Its antigen specificity is not known. No base quality values were provided; no much bigger clone lies one nucleotide off. A MiSeq instrument was used for deep resolution sequencing, which targeted depths ranging from 1 in 1 million up to 1 in 200,000 T cells, with coverage averaging 10x for each clonotype. The immunoSEQ hsTCRB Kit was used to generate TCR beta libraries. The authors' analysis ran thus. Data were analyzed with ImmunoSEQ Data Assistant and ImmunoSEQ Analyzer, with V, D and J genes assigned per IMGT definitions. Clonality, which ranges from 0 to 1, was calculated by subtracting the normalized Shannon entropy of productive rearrangement frequencies from one. Public clonotype analysis was restricted to overrepresented clonotypes comprising at least 0.05% of each patient's repertoire. Roughly 12 age-matched healthy donor repertoires from immuneACCESS were used as controls for clonality. TCRdb holds this immuneACCESS table with in-frame rearrangements only. Some clones are missing; in checked studies, unresolved V genes explain under half, and the rest has no known cause. V and J calls and clone size are those listed in that table; D and trimming were worked out from the DNA. Here the sample has about 63,000 clones; 65% to 75% occur a single time. Of the sample, roughly two fifths is held by the ten largest clones.

The CDR3 goes from the cysteine to the phenylalanine over 14 residues. Only the CDR3 DNA is retained, 42 bases long and in frame from the first base. CDR1 SGHNT and CDR2 YENEEA are derived from the germline V gene. V loses 2 bases of germline sequence and J loses 0 bases, and the interval between the two ends is 6 bases. The sample's time point label, in plain terms: approximately eleven months on ibrutinib. For TCR beta library preparation, roughly 2.1 micrograms of genomic DNA was extracted from cryopreserved PBMCs. Longitudinal blood samples from CLL patients on ibrutinib monotherapy were analyzed using high-throughput TCR beta sequencing. The patients took part in an open-label, single-center phase 2 trial of ibrutinib monotherapy.

The receptor's source is a human donor with chronic lymphocytic leukemia. The rearranged segments are TRBV11-3 and TRBJ2-3, with no reliable assignment of the D segment. This specimen was PBMCs, taken after 12 months of ibrutinib treatment. CDR3 region: CASSLTTSTDTQYF. Read as DNA, the sequence is TGTGCCAGCAGCTTAACCACTAGCACAGATACGCAGTATTTT.